The 27 T cell receptor beta chains below were found in one sample sequenced in a study of shared clonotypes between healthy human individuals. TCRdb's table, derived via immunoSEQ multiplex PCR, lists solely in-frame clones and lacks some. The data show approximately 980,000 clones, approximately 80% seen once. Sequencing used memory CD4+ T cells sorted from blood. As to subset: CD45RA-negative fraction. The receptors derive from a young man in good health.

This chain connects TRBV7-3 to TRBJ1-1; no clear D. The CDR3 contains 13 residues. The V end lost 3 bases, the J end lost 1 base, and 6 bases lay between the germline ends. Germline V gene data show CDR1 as SGHTA and CDR2 as FQGTGA. In nucleotides, the CDR3 is TGTGCCAGCAGCTTTCAGGCGAACACTGAAGCTTTCTTT. It specifies CASSFQANTEAFF.

The chain joins TRBV5-1 to TRBJ2-3; 9 positions match TRBD2. With 7 bases clipped from V and 4 bases from J, the junction kept 7 bases outside the gene matches. The CDR3 has 14 residues. Per germline, CDR1 SGHRS and CDR2 YFSETQ. The CDR3 is CASGIAGEADTQYF. Here the CDR3 DNA reads TGCGCCAGCGGAATAGCGGGAGAGGCAGATACGCAGTATTTT.

Only a few counts were recorded for this clone. Other DNA variants within this sample encode the same CDR3. V gene TRBV19 combines with J gene TRBJ1-6; D gene unclear. CDR1 LNHDA and CDR2 SQIVND come from the germline V gene (reference sequence). Trimming shortened V by 5 bases and J by 9 bases, and 14 bases separated the two germline ends. This CDR3 has 14 residues. This chain's CDR3 is CASSSLFSGSPLHF. CDR3 bases: TGTGCCAGTAGTTCTTTATTCTCTGGTTCACCCCTCCACTTT.

This clone was observed a handful of times. CDR3 sequence (DNA): TGTGCCAGTAGTCTCGGACTAGCGGTTTACAATGAGCAGTTCTTC. Encoded protein: CASSLGLAVYNEQFF. J is TRBJ2-1 and V is TRBV19; 10 bases fit TRBD2. The CDR3 is 15 amino acids. From germline, CDR1 is LNHDA and CDR2 SQIVND (reference sequence). V trimming: 5 bases; J trimming: 4 bases; junction bases outside the gene matches: 5.

In its sample, this clone was seen a few times. The chain has TRBV6-1 and TRBJ2-7; D is unresolved. The germline V gene has CDR1 MNHNS and CDR2 SASEGT. Trimming removed 1 base at V and 0 bases at J, with 4 bases between. This CDR3 comprises 13 residues. CDR3 DNA: TGTGCCAGCAGTGAAGGTTTCTCCTACGAGCAGTACTTC. This gives the protein CASSEGFSYEQYF.

V and J are TRBV28 and TRBJ2-3; 8 bases are a match to TRBD1. V shed 7 bases and J 3 bases; nucleotides not matched to a gene: 9. The germline gives CDR1 MDHEN, CDR2 SYDVKM. The CDR3 extends over 15 amino acids. The CDR3 protein is CASTQRQGRTDTQYF. CDR3 DNA: TGTGCCAGCACCCAGAGACAGGGGAGAACAGATACGCAGTATTTT.

The chain couples TRBV29-1 to TRBJ1-2, with TRBD1 identical over 7 bases. The CDR3 extends over 12 amino acids. Trimming removed 7 bases from V and 3 bases from J; junction bases left unmatched: 5. The germline V gene has CDR1 SQVTM and CDR2 ANQGSEA. The CDR3 bases are TGCAGCGCCGACAGGGCCTACTATGGCTACACCTTC. It codes for CSADRAYYGYTF.

Concerning this clone: Other DNA variants within this sample encode the same CDR3. The chain joins TRBV7-2 to TRBJ1-6; 7 bases are shared with TRBD1. CDR1 SGHTA and CDR2 FQGNSA come from the germline V gene. The CDR3 covers 14 residues. The junction had 4 bases not matched to a gene; V was cut back by 4 bases and J by 7 bases. CDR3 sequence reads: CASSSGQPNSPLHF. CDR3 coding DNA: TGTGCCAGCAGCTCGGGACAGCCCAATTCACCCCTCCACTTT.

CDR3 in amino acids: CAINDRESEQYF. In DNA form, the CDR3 reads TGTGCCATAAATGACAGGGAGAGCGAGCAGTACTTC. The V call is TRBV10-3, the J call TRBJ2-7, with 7 bases fitting TRBD1. The V segment lost 9 bases and the J segment 6 bases; nucleotides outside the gene matches: 8. Germline lookup yields CDR1 ENHRY and CDR2 SYGVKD. This CDR3 has 12 amino acids.

The chain couples TRBV28 to TRBJ1-2, with TRBD1 matching over 7 bases. Germline V gives CDR1 MDHEN, CDR2 SYDVKM. This CDR3 has 13 residues. The ends lost 6 bases at V and 4 bases at J; junction bases unmatched: 5. CDR3 in amino acids: CASSRDSFYGYTF. CDR3 coding DNA: TGTGCCAGCAGCCGGGACAGCTTCTATGGCTACACCTTC.

This clone was counted ten times or more. Other DNA sequences in this sample translate to the same CDR3. The chain carries TRBV5-1 and TRBJ1-3, with no clear D. With 0 bases removed from V and 4 bases from J, the gap between germline ends came to 8 bases. Germline V gives CDR1 SGHRS, CDR2 YFSETQ. The CDR3 runs to 14 residues. CDR3 protein: CASSLGSIGNTIYF. The CDR3 DNA is TGCGCCAGCAGCTTGGGGTCAATCGGAAACACCATATATTTT.

The chain is built from TRBV7-6 and TRBJ1-1; D is unclear. This CDR3 is built from 14 residues. The ends were cut back, 0 bases at V and 7 bases at J, with 12 bases in the middle. Germline assignment: CDR1 SGHVS and CDR2 FNYEAQ. CDR3 amino acids: CASSLAPGGFEAFF. The CDR3 DNA reads TGTGCCAGCAGCTTAGCGCCTGGCGGGTTTGAAGCTTTCTTT.

The chain has TRBV7-8 and TRBJ2-5; D gene uncertain. Deletions cut 6 bases from V and 5 bases from J, with 16 bases between. CDR1 is SGHVS, CDR2 FQNEAQ, per germline. This CDR3 comprises 14 residues. The CDR3 DNA reads TGTGCCAGCAGACTTGGGTGGGGATGGGAGACCCAGTACTTC. It specifies CASRLGWGWETQYF. Combining the CDR3 with reference TRBV7-8 and TRBJ2-5 gives the whole variable domain GAGVSQSPRYKVAKRGQDVALRCDPISGHVSLFWYQQALGQGPEFLTYFQNEAQLDKSGLPSDRFFAERPEGSVSTLKIQRTQQEDSAVYLCASRLGWGWETQYFGPGTRLLVL.

The chain recombines TRBV27 with TRBJ2-2; TRBD1 is a possible D gene (5 bases). This CDR3 is built from 15 residues. V lost 4 bases, J lost 7 bases, and 16 bases lay in between. Germline V lookup: CDR1 MNHEY, CDR2 SMNVEV (reference sequence). The CDR3 DNA is TGTGCCAGCAGTTCGCCCGTCAGGGCGCTCGGGGAGCTGTTTTTT. Translation: CASSSPVRALGELFF.

This clone has only a few counts. The rearrangement joins TRBV6-4 to TRBJ1-6; the D gene is possibly TRBD1 (5 bases). The CDR3 has 13 amino acids. Germline V lookup: CDR1 MRHNA, CDR2 SNTAGT. Trimming took 3 bases from V and 7 from J, leaving 7 bases between them. The CDR3 spells CASSDTGNSPLHF. CDR3 DNA: TGTGCCAGCAGTGATACAGGAAATTCACCCCTCCACTTT.

The chain uses TRBV11-2 and TRBJ1-2, with a possible D match to TRBD1 (5 bases). Germline loops: CDR1 SGHAT, CDR2 FQNNGV. Trimming removed 2 bases from V and 5 bases from J, with 15 bases in between. This CDR3 region has 15 residues. The CDR3 here is CASSLQGRARYGYTF. CDR3 nucleotide sequence: TGTGCCAGCAGCTTACAGGGTCGGGCGCGGTATGGCTACACCTTC.

This chain joins TRBV29-1 and TRBJ2-1; 8 nucleotides align to TRBD2. Germline CDR1 SQVTM, CDR2 ANQGSEA. This CDR3 spans 15 amino acids. Trimming at V came to 4 bases and at J to 9 bases, leaving 14 bases not matched to a gene. The CDR3 nucleotides are TGCAGCGTTGCCTCGTCTCCGGGAGGGGAGGGTGAGCAGTTCTTC. This sequence encodes CSVASSPGGEGEQFF.

The chain couples TRBV4-1 to TRBJ1-1; the match to TRBD1 covers 7 bases. The CDR3 loop spans 15 amino acids. CDR1 is MGHRA, CDR2 YSYEKL, per germline. The V segment lost 1 base and the J segment 7 bases; nucleotides outside the gene matches: 9. CDR3 sequence: CASSQVQQGRSEAFF. In DNA form, the CDR3 reads TGCGCCAGCAGCCAAGTGCAACAGGGGAGGAGTGAAGCTTTCTTT.

Comment on this clone: The same CDR3 also results from other DNA sequences found in this sample. The chain uses TRBV30 and TRBJ1-4, with unresolved D. This CDR3 region has 14 residues. Looked up from germline, CDR1 is GTSNPN and CDR2 is SVGIG (reference sequence). With 2 bases removed from V and 0 bases from J, the gap between germline ends came to 7 bases. CDR3 loop: CAWSRTATNEKLFF. CDR3 in DNA: TGTGCCTGGAGTCGCACTGCAACTAATGAAAAACTGTTTTTT.

Only one count was recorded for this clone. V gene TRBV5-6 combines with J gene TRBJ2-7; D is unclear. Between the trimmed V and J ends, which lost 2 bases and 3 bases, there was a span of 6 bases. CDR1 and CDR2 (germline): SGHDT, YYEEEE. CDR3 length equals 12 residues. The CDR3 here is CASSLRNYEQYF. The CDR3 DNA follows: TGTGCCAGCAGCTTACGTAACTACGAGCAGTACTTC.

This clone appeared a few times. V gene TRBV28 combines with J gene TRBJ1-2, with TRBD1 identical over 8 bases. With 6 bases clipped from V and 3 bases from J, the junction kept 3 bases outside the gene matches. The germline gives CDR1 MDHEN, CDR2 SYDVKM. The CDR3 is 13 amino acids. CDR3 DNA sequence: TGTGCCAGCAGACGACAGGGGTACTATGGCTACACCTTC. It is translated as CASRRQGYYGYTF.

This chain links TRBV18 with TRBJ2-3; D is possibly TRBD1 (6 bases). Germline V gene lookup returns CDR1 KGHSH and CDR2 LQKENI. Trimming shortened V by 0 bases and J by 3 bases, and 16 bases separated the two germline ends. The CDR3 runs 17 residues. CDR3 sequence: CASSPPISGAGTDTQYF. CDR3 coding DNA: TGTGCCAGCTCACCACCGATCTCAGGGGCTGGAACAGATACGCAGTATTTT.

The rearrangement links TRBV30 to TRBJ1-2, with D possibly TRBD1 on 5 matching bases. This CDR3 has 12 residues. Germline V lookup: CDR1 GTSNPN, CDR2 SVGIG (reference sequence). Deletions cut 1 base from V and 8 bases from J, with 11 bases between. CDR3 residues: CAWSEGIRGYTF. DNA for the CDR3: TGTGCCTGGAGTGAGGGGATTCGGGGCTACACCTTC. Full variable domain (missing parts from reference TRBV30 and TRBJ1-2): SQTIHQWPATLVQPVGSPLSLECTVEGTSNPNLYWYRQAAGRGLQLLFYSVGIGQISSEVPQNLSASRPQDRQFILSSKKLLLSDSGFYLCAWSEGIRGYTFGSGTRLTVV.

This clone appeared once. In nucleotides, the CDR3 is TGTGCCAGCAGTGCTCGGACAGGGGACACTGAAGCTTTCTTT. Protein sequence: CASSARTGDTEAFF. V gene TRBV2 combines with J gene TRBJ1-1; the match to TRBD1 covers 9 bases. The CDR3 loop spans 14 amino acids. With 4 bases clipped from V and 3 bases from J, the junction kept 3 bases outside the gene matches. Germline CDR1 is SNHLY and CDR2 is FYNNEI.

The V gene is TRBV6-1, the J gene TRBJ2-5; TRBD1 might be the D (6 bases). The CDR3 totals 15 residues. The germline V gene encodes CDR1 MNHNS and CDR2 SASEGT. V lost 9 bases and J 4 bases, leaving 21 bases between the germline ends. The CDR3 reads CASWLGTLEGETQYF. For the CDR3, the DNA is TGTGCCAGTTGGCTGGGGACACTCGAGGGAGAGACCCAGTACTTC.

The chain employs TRBV6-5 and TRBJ1-1; D ambiguous. Trimming pared 7 bases from V and 0 bases from J, leaving 15 bases between. Germline assignment: CDR1 MNHEY and CDR2 SVGAGI. The CDR3 is made up of 15 amino acids. The CDR3 sequence is CASTLSTNLNTEAFF. DNA of the CDR3: TGTGCCAGCACCCTATCGACGAACTTGAACACTGAAGCTTTCTTT.

V is TRBV18 and J is TRBJ1-6; unclear D gene. The V end lost 2 bases, the J end lost 11 bases, and 19 bases lay between the germline ends. Germline V gene sequence: CDR1 KGHSH, CDR2 LQKENI. The CDR3 is 16 amino acids. CDR3 loop: CASSPNPPLAATPLHF. The CDR3 DNA follows: TGTGCCAGCTCACCAAACCCTCCCTTAGCGGCGACACCCCTCCACTTT.